This T cell receptor (beta chain) was found in a study of blood T cell repertoires in COVID-19. Under the authors' procedure: How many nucleated cells were present was estimated from reference gene primer amplification. Sequencing was performed with immunoSEQ multiplex PCR; in TCRdb, only in-frame clones are kept and a portion is missing. Clonal size and the V and J genes are those of that table, whereas D and trimming came from the DNA. The sample records fewer than 250,000 clones, approximately 90% being singletons. This receptor was taken from a man under 40 with acute or convalescent COVID-19. Source material: peripheral blood.

CDR3 sequence: CASSFGTGASYEQYF. As DNA, the CDR3 is TGTGCCAGCAGCTTCGGGACAGGTGCGTCCTACGAGCAGTACTTC. The rearrangement uses TRBV7-8 and TRBJ2-7; 8 bases agree with TRBD1. The V segment lost 3 bases and the J segment 1 base; nucleotides outside the gene matches: 5. This CDR3 has 15 residues. In germline, CDR1 is SGHVS, CDR2 FQNEAQ.